The T cell receptor (beta chain) described here comes from a study of response to subunit inactivated influenza vaccine (dated by TCRdb to between 2018 and 2020). Regarding the study in general: To follow how T cells responded to a trivalent subunit inactivated influenza vaccine, the researchers relied on deep quantitative profiling of the T cell receptor repertoire.

The paper's findings and limits, for the study overall: According to the authors, only a limited number of new T cells may be recruited by each seasonal influenza vaccination.

The method was RT-PCR. Sequencing used an Illumina HiSeq 2500. TCRdb reran the public reads through fastp at Q25 and MiXCR, keeping productive beta chains. For every CDR3 protein sequence, its rows merge into one entry that carries the most common genes and DNA. This sample lists roughly 500,000 distinct CDR3 sequences; around a quarter were detected once. The biggest ten clones account for approximately 3% of the sample. In this sample, this clonotype turned up a few times. Its antigen has not been determined. Base qualities are missing; no much larger clone stands one base away. The data were also submitted as part of a second study, on T cells expressing NK-cell markers. That second report states: TCR beta cDNA libraries were prepared using 5'RACE template switching, which introduced a universal primer site and unique molecular identifiers. Three sorted T-cell subsets (CD3+CD56+NKG2C+, CD3+CD56+NKG2C- and CD3+CD56-NKG2C+) from 7 to 9 donors had their TCR beta-chain repertoires profiled. Among the eight sequenced donors, only one was HCMV-seronegative, while the other seven were HCMV-seropositive. To restrict sorting to alphabetaTCR-expressing T cells, an anti-gammadeltaTCR antibody was added in several experiments. For roughly six donors, the dominant CD3+CD56+NKG2C+ clonotypes were among the top 10 CD8+ clonotypes and accounted for about 1.0-7.0% of CD8+ T cells. Those dominant clonotypes were again the most abundant among CD3+CD56-NKG2C+ cells in a handful of donors, at roughly 28.3-65%. Whether the expanded NKG2C-expressing T cell clones were specific for HCMV antigens remained unclear. The eight sequenced donors were randomly selected healthy volunteers, three men and five women. HCMV serostatus was determined by detecting HCMV-specific IgG in serum with a commercial ELISA kit. Ficoll density gradient centrifugation was used to isolate peripheral blood mononuclear cells from blood. Magnetic immunoseparation with Miltenyi isolation kits was used to isolate CD4+ and CD8+ T cells from PBMC. cDNA synthesis was primed from the TCR beta constant segment and was followed by two successive PCR amplification steps. Libraries were sequenced as 2 x 150 bp reads on Illumina HiSeq 2000/2500, MiSeq or NextSeq. MIGEC was used to demultiplex reads and group reads by UMI, and MiTCR was used to assemble and quantify clonotypes. To exclude erroneous sequences, any TCR cDNA sequence not supported by at least two reads was discarded. Downstream repertoire analysis used the tcR package, and clonotypes were matched across fractions by CDR3 nucleotide sequence plus V segment. VDJmatch was used to annotate antigen specificity against VDJdb, with one amino acid substitution in CDR3 allowed.

The origin of this receptor is a middle-aged man who received an inactivated influenza vaccine. Donor details come from another sample of the same person, matched by shared clones. The input for sequencing was CD4+ T cells sorted from PBMCs, taken approximately 12 days after vaccination.

Here is the DNA: TGTGCCAGCAGAAAAGCGGTGGGGGAGCTGTTTTTT. Its protein reads: CASRKAVGELFF. Recombination connected TRBV12-3 or TRBV12-4 to TRBJ2-2, and perhaps TRBD2 as D gene, on 5 matching bases. The CDR3 numbers 12 residues from cysteine through phenylalanine. Solely the CDR3 DNA is kept, with 36 bases framed from the first base. The junction carries 10 bases between V and J, which are trimmed by 6 bases and 8 bases respectively.